This paragraph covers one T cell receptor beta chain sequence. This sample was included in a study of blood T cell repertoires in COVID-19. Background on the study: The United States, Italy and Spain supplied acute and convalescent COVID-19 samples. PBMCs, B-cell-depleted T cells, or T cells were the source of the cDNA or gDNA that made up the material.

Original data processing: Quantification of nucleated cells was approximated via reference gene primer amplification. The data were produced by immunoSEQ multiplex PCR, yet TCRdb's version contains in-frame clones alone and is incomplete. That table furnishes V, J and clone size, whereas the DNA furnished D and trimming. The sample carries roughly 73,000 clones, around 90% recorded once. V lost 6 bases to trimming and J lost 3 bases; unmatched junction nucleotides: 5. Looked up from germline, CDR1 is MNHEY and CDR2 is SMNVEV (reference sequence). There are 14 residues in the CDR3. The V call is TRBV27, the J call TRBJ2-3; TRBD2 agrees at 8 bases. What was sequenced was peripheral blood. The sequence was obtained from a human donor in a cohort sampled during active COVID-19. DNA of the CDR3: TGTGCCAGCAGACCAGCGGGAGCAACAGATACGCAGTATTTT. Protein: CASRPAGATDTQYF.